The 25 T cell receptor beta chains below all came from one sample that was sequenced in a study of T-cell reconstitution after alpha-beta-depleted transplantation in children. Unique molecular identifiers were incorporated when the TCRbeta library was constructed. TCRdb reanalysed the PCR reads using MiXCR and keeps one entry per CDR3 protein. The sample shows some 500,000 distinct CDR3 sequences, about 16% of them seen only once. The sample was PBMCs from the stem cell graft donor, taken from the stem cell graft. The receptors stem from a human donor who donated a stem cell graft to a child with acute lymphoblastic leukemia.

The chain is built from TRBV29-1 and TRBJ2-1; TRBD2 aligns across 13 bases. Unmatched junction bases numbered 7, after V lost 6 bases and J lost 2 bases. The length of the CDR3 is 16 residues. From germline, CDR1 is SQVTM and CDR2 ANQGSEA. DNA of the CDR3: TGCAGCGTCGCCGGACTAGCGGGAGCTACCTACAATGAGCAGTTCTTC. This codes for CSVAGLAGATYNEQFF.

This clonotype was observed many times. The CDR3: CSVVQREDNEQFF. The CDR3 bases are TGCAGCGTTGTCCAGCGGGAGGACAATGAGCAGTTCTTC. V is TRBV29-1 and J is TRBJ2-1; 9 positions agree with TRBD2. From germline, CDR1 is SQVTM and CDR2 ANQGSEA. The CDR3 runs 13 residues. V was pared by 4 bases and J by 5 bases, with 3 bases of the junction left unmatched.

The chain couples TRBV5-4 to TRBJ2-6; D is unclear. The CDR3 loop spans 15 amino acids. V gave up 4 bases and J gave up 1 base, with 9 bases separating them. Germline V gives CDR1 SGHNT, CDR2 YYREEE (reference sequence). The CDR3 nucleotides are TGTGCCAGCAGCCACGGAGTATCTGGGGCCAACGTCCTGACTTTC. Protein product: CASSHGVSGANVLTF.

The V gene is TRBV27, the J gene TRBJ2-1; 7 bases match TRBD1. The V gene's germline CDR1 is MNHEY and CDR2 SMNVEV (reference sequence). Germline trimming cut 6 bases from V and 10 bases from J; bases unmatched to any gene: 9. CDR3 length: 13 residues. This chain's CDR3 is CASSPRQGPEQFF. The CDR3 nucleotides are TGTGCCAGCAGCCCTAGACAGGGTCCCGAGCAGTTCTTC.

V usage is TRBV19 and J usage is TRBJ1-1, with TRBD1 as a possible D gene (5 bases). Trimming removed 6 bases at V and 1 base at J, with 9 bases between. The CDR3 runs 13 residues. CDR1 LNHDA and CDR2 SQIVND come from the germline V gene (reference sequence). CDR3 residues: CASRDQGNTEAFF. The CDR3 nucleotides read TGTGCCAGTAGGGACCAGGGGAACACTGAAGCTTTCTTT.

The chain's CDR3 is CASRGTATNEKLFF. CDR3 nucleotide sequence: TGTGCCAGCAGGGGGACAGCAACTAATGAAAAACTGTTTTTT. This rearrangement joins TRBV12-3 or TRBV12-4 to TRBJ1-4; 7 bases map to TRBD1. J gave up 0 bases and V 6 bases, and 1 base lay outside the gene matches. The CDR3 spans 14 residues.

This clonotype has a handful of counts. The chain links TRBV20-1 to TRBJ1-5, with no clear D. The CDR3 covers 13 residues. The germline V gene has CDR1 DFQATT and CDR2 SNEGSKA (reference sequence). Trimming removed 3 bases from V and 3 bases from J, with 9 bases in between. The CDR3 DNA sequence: TGCAGTGCTAGTTTGCCACTCAATCAGCCCCAGCATTTT. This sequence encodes CSASLPLNQPQHF.

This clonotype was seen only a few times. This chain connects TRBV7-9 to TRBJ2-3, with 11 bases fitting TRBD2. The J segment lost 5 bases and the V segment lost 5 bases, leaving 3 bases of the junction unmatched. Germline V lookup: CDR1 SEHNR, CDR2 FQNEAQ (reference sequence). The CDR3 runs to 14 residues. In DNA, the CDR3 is TGTGCCAGCAGCGCCGGACTAGCGGGAGATACGCAGTATTTT. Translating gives CASSAGLAGDTQYF.

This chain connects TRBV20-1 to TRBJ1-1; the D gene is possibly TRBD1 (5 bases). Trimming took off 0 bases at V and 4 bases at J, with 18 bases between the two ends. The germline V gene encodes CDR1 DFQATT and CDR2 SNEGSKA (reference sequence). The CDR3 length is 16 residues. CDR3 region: CSARDRLGAGGTEAFF. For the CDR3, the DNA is TGCAGTGCTAGAGATAGGCTCGGGGCCGGGGGCACTGAAGCTTTCTTT.

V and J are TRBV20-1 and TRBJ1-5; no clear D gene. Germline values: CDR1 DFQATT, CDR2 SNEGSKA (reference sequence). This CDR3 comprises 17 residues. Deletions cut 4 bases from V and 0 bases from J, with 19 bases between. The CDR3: CSAIPWGRARSNQPQHF. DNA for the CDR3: TGCAGTGCTATCCCCTGGGGAAGGGCCCGTAGCAATCAGCCCCAGCATTTT.

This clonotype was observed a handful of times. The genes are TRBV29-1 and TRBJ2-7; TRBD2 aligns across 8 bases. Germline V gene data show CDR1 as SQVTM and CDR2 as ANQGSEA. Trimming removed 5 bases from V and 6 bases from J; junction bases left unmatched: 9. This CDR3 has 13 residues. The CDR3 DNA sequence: TGCAGCGTTTCCCCGGGACTAGGTTTCGAGCAGTACTTC. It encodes CSVSPGLGFEQYF.

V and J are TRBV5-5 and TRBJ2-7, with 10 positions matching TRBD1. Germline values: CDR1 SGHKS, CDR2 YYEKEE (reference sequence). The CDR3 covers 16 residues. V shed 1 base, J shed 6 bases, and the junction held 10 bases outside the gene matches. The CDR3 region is CASSLNFGTGEFEQYF. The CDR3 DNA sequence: TGTGCCAGCAGCTTGAATTTTGGGACAGGGGAGTTCGAGCAGTACTTC.

CDR3 bases: TGTGCCAGCAGTTCCGGTCCAAAGGAGTTCTTC. Protein product: CASSSGPKEFF. The chain couples TRBV6-5 to TRBJ2-1; D uncertain. The CDR3 has 11 residues. Germline-derived CDR1 and CDR2 are MNHEY and SVGAGI. The V end was cut by 4 bases, the J end by 14 bases, with 12 bases between.

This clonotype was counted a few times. The CDR3 nucleotides are TGCAGCGTGCGGGGAGTCTACAACACCGGGGAGCTGTTTTTT. Translation: CSVRGVYNTGELFF. This sequence joins TRBV29-1 and TRBJ2-2; possible D gene TRBD2, 6 bases. Germline V gives CDR1 SQVTM, CDR2 ANQGSEA. The CDR3 contains 14 residues. V lost 6 bases and J lost 2, with 13 bases in between.

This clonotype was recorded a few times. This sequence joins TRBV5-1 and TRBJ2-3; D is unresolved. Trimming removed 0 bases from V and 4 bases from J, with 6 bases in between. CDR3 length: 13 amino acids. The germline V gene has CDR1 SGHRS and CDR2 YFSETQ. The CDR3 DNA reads TGCGCCAGCAGCTTGGAGGCGGCAGATACGCAGTATTTT. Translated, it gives CASSLEAADTQYF. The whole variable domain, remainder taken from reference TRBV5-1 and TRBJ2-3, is KAGVTQTPRYLIKTRGQQVTLSCSPISGHRSVSWYQQTPGQGLQFLFEYFSETQRNKGNFPGRFSGRQFSNSRSEMNVSTLELGDSALYLCASSLEAADTQYFGPGTRLTVL.

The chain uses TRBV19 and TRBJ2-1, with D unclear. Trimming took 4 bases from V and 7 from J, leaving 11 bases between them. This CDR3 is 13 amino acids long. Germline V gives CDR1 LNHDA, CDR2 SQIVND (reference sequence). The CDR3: CASSTAARNEQFF. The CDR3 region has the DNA TGTGCCAGTAGTACGGCTGCAAGGAATGAGCAGTTCTTC.

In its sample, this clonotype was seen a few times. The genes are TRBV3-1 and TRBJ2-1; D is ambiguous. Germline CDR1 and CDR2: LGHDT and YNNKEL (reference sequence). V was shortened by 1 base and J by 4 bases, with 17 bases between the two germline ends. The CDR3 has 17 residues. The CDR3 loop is CASSQGLPWGGYNEQFF. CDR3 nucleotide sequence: TGTGCCAGCAGCCAAGGCCTTCCCTGGGGTGGTTACAATGAGCAGTTCTTC.

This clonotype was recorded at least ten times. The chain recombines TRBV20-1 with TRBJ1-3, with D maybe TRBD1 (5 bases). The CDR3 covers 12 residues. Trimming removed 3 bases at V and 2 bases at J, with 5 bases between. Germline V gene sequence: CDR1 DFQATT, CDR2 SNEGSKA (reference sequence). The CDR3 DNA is TGCAGTGCTAGGGGGCCTGGAAACACCATATATTTT. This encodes CSARGPGNTIYF.

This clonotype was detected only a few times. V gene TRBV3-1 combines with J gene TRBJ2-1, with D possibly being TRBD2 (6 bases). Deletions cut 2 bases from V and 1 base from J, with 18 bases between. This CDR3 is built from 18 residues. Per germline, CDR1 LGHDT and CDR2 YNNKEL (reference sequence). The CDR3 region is CASSQLLAAGISYNEQFF. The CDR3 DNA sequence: TGTGCCAGCAGCCAACTACTCGCTGCGGGAATTTCCTACAATGAGCAGTTCTTC.

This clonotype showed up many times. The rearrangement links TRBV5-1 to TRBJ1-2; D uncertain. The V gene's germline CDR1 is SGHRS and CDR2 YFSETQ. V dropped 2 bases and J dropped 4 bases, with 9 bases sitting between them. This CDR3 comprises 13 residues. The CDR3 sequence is CASSFSGSYGYTF. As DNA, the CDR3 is TGCGCCAGCAGCTTCAGTGGATCCTATGGCTACACCTTC.

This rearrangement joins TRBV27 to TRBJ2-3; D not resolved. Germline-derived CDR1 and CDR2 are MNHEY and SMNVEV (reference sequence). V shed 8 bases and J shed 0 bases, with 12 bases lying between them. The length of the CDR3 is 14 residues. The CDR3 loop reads CASHPPLSTDTQYF. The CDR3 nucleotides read TGTGCCAGCCATCCCCCACTTAGCACAGATACGCAGTATTTT.

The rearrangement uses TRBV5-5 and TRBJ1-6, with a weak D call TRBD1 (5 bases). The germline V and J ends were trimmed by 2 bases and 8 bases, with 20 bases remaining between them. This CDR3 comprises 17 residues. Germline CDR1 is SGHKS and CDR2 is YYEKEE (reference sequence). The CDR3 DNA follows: TGTGCCAGCAGCTTAGTTGGGCTGCTAGTGGGGGATTCACCCCTCCACTTT. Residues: CASSLVGLLVGDSPLHF.

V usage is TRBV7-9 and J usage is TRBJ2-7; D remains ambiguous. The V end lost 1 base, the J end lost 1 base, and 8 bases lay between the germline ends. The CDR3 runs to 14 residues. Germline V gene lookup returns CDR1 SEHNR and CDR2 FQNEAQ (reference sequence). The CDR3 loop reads CASSLDAASYEQYF. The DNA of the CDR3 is TGTGCCAGCAGCTTAGATGCGGCGTCCTACGAGCAGTACTTC.

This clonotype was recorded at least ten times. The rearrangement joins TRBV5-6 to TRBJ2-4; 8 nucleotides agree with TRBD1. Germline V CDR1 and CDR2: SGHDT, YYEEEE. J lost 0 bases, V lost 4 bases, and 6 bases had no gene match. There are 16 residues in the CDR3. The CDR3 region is CASSIGQGIAKNIQYF. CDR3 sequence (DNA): TGTGCCAGCAGCATTGGACAGGGTATAGCCAAAAACATTCAGTACTTC.

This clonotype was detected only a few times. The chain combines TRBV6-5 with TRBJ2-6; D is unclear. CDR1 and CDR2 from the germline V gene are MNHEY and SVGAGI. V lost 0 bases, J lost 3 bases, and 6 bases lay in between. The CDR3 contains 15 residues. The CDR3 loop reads CASSYSGFGANVLTF. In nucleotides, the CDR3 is TGTGCCAGCAGTTACTCGGGGTTTGGGGCCAACGTCCTGACTTTC.